This T cell receptor (beta chain) was sequenced in a study of blood T cells in healthy people across ages. Study information: With template switching, about one barcoded beta molecule was captured per two T cells. Study outcomes and limitations: Among long-lived donors, naive CD4+ cells were more numerous and diversity higher than in aged donors. Estimates of diversity drawn from one million T cells were considered underestimates.

Every donor provided roughly 9.1 milliliters of peripheral blood. A second PCR of about 7 to 12 cycles used a sample-barcoded 5' primer and a J-beta primer mix. One entry per CDR3 protein results from TCRdb running MiXCR on the 5' RACE reads. The sample includes 1.5 million to 2 million distinct CDR3 sequences, less than 50% seen only once; the top ten take less than 2.5%. This clonotype was found a few times. Its antigen is unknown. The TCR sequence derives from a woman between 40 and 50 years old in good health. Specimen: blood.

The CDR3 DNA reads TGTGCCAGCAGCTTAGTATTCAGTCCCCAAGAGACCCAGTACTTC. It yields the protein CASSLVFSPQETQYF. The gene calls are TRBV7-2 and TRBJ2-5; D ambiguous. Germline V CDR1 and CDR2: SGHTA, FQGNSA. The CDR3 runs to 15 residues. The V end lost 1 base, the J end lost 1 base, and 10 bases lay between the germline ends. Full variable domain (outside the CDR3, taken from reference TRBV7-2 and TRBJ2-5): GAGVSQSPSNKVTEKGKDVELRCDPISGHTALYWYRQSLGQGLEFLIYFQGNSAPDKSGLPSDRFSAERTGGSVSTLTIQRTQQEDSAVYLCASSLVFSPQETQYFGPGTRLLVL.